This TCR beta chain derives from a study of cytomegalovirus exposure and HLA in healthy donors. The method was immunoSEQ multiplex PCR; TCRdb's version includes in-frame clones alone and lacks a portion of them. The sample lists 110,000 to 150,000 clones; 85% to 90% were seen once. Study outcomes and limitations: Researchers catalogued roughly 170 TCR beta chains as cytomegalovirus-associated. Published work reported that the classifier diagnosed cytomegalovirus status with high specificity and sensitivity.

In regard to this clone: The target antigen is unknown.

Germline CDR1 reads MDHEN; CDR2 reads SYDVKM. This CDR3 has 14 amino acids. Trimming removed 5 bases from V and 7 bases from J; junction bases left unmatched: 9. This TCR was sampled from a woman younger than 35 in good health and CMV-seropositive. The sequenced sample consisted of PBMCs. The chain has TRBV28 and TRBJ2-7, with TRBD2 matching over 9 bases. Here the CDR3 DNA reads TGTGCCAGCAGTCCTAGCGGGGCCCCTGGTGAGCAGTACTTC. Translated: CASSPSGAPGEQYF.